The 13 T cell receptor beta chains listed next were all sequenced from one sample in a study of shared clonotypes between healthy human individuals. The assay was immunoSEQ multiplex PCR, and TCRdb's table has in-frame clones only and misses some. The sample lists about 2.3 million clones, about 92% occurring once. The sample comprised naive CD4+ T cells from PBMCs. Subset specified: CD45RA+ positively selected. These TCRs come from a man in his late teens or twenties in good health. Some clones in this sample may be carry-over from other donors' samples.

The V and J genes are TRBV5-1 and TRBJ1-5; a possible D gene is TRBD1 (5 bases). Germline CDR1 reads SGHRS; CDR2 reads YFSETQ. This CDR3 region has 15 residues. Between the trimmed V and J ends, which lost 0 bases and 3 bases, there was a span of 10 bases. This CDR3 reads CASSLEGMFNQPQHF. DNA of the CDR3: TGCGCCAGCAGCTTGGAGGGGATGTTCAATCAGCCCCAGCATTTT.

Details on this clone: In the same sample, other DNA sequences code for this CDR3. The V call is TRBV5-1, the J call TRBJ2-3; possibly TRBD1 or TRBD2 for D (5 bases each). The V and J ends lost 0 bases and 0 bases respectively, with 8 bases between them. Germline V gene sequence: CDR1 SGHRS, CDR2 YFSETQ. The CDR3 is made up of 15 amino acids. This chain's CDR3 is CASSLAGRSTDTQYF. CDR3 nucleotides: TGCGCCAGCAGCTTGGCGGGGCGGAGCACAGATACGCAGTATTTT.

This chain connects TRBV7-2 to TRBJ1-2; tentatively, D is TRBD1 (5 bases). V dropped 8 bases and J dropped 1 base, with 14 bases sitting between them. Germline assignment: CDR1 SGHTA and CDR2 FQGNSA. The CDR3 spans 14 residues. The CDR3 reads CASLKGGHNYGYTF. The CDR3 DNA sequence: TGTGCCAGCCTGAAAGGAGGACATAACTATGGCTACACCTTC.

CDR3 amino acids: CASTGSNAGNTIYF. In DNA, the CDR3 is TGTGCCAGTACCGGATCCAACGCTGGAAACACCATATATTTT. V is TRBV19 and J is TRBJ1-3; D is unresolved. With 7 bases removed from V and 2 bases from J, the gap between germline ends came to 12 bases. Germline V CDR1 and CDR2: LNHDA, SQIVND (reference sequence). The length of the CDR3 is 14 residues. The full variable domain, completed using reference TRBV19 and TRBJ1-3, is DGGITQSPKYLFRKEGQNVTLSCEQNLNHDAMYWYRQDPGQGLRLIYYSQIVNDFQKGDIAEGYSVSREKKESFPLTVTSAQKNPTAFYLCASTGSNAGNTIYFGEGSWLTVV.

V is TRBV27 and J is TRBJ2-2; possible D gene TRBD1, 6 bases. Deletions cut 5 bases from V and 4 bases from J, with 23 bases between. Germline CDR1 and CDR2: MNHEY and SMNVEV (reference sequence). The CDR3 loop spans 18 amino acids. The CDR3 DNA reads TGTGCCAGCAGTCCCTTGGGGAGACAGGCTACGGCCACCGGGGAGCTGTTTTTT. Protein sequence: CASSPLGRQATATGELFF.

This chain joins TRBV9 and TRBJ2-7; 9 bases fit TRBD1. V shed 3 bases and J 2 bases; nucleotides not matched to a gene: 6. Germline CDR1 SGDLS, CDR2 YYNGEE. The CDR3 is 15 amino acids. CDR3 DNA: TGTGCCAGCAGCGCCGGGACAGGGAACACCTACGAGCAGTACTTC. Translated, it gives CASSAGTGNTYEQYF.

This clone was detected only a few times. The sample carries other DNA sequences with the same CDR3. The gene calls are TRBV9 and TRBJ1-3; D not resolved. The CDR3 is 13 amino acids. Trimming took off 0 bases at V and 4 bases at J, with 5 bases between the two ends. The germline CDR1 and CDR2 sequences are SGDLS and YYNGEE. The CDR3 coding sequence is TGTGCCAGCAGCGTAGGTGGGGGAAACACCATATATTTT. It specifies CASSVGGGNTIYF.

The CDR3 here is CASSRPGQGAYEQYF. The CDR3 coding sequence is TGTGCCAGCAGCCGACCGGGACAGGGGGCCTACGAGCAGTACTTC. The chain uses TRBV14 and TRBJ2-7; 11 nucleotides line up with TRBD1. The CDR3 has 15 residues. Looked up from germline, CDR1 is SGHDN and CDR2 is FVKESK. V dropped 4 bases and J dropped 2; count of bases not matched to a gene: 4.

The chain recombines TRBV5-4 with TRBJ2-3; unclear D gene. The CDR3 totals 15 residues. V lost 0 bases to trimming and J lost 5 bases, with 13 bases between them. CDR1 is SGHNT, CDR2 YYREEE, per germline (reference sequence). CDR3 in DNA: TGTGCCAGCAGCTTGGCCCCAGACCGCGGAGATACGCAGTATTTT. Translation: CASSLAPDRGDTQYF.

This chain connects TRBV5-1 to TRBJ2-2, with D unclear. Germline CDR1 is SGHRS and CDR2 is YFSETQ. Trimming took 2 bases from V and 3 from J, leaving 8 bases between them. This CDR3 region has 14 residues. The CDR3 loop is CASSLGFDTGELFF. In DNA, the CDR3 is TGCGCCAGCAGCTTAGGTTTTGACACCGGGGAGCTGTTTTTT.

In its sample, this clone was seen a few times. This chain connects TRBV6-6 to TRBJ2-2; TRBD1 aligns across 8 bases. Germline CDR1 is MNHNY and CDR2 is SVGAGI (reference sequence). The CDR3 runs 16 residues. The J segment lost 0 bases and the V segment lost 6 bases, leaving 6 bases of the junction unmatched. CDR3 region: CASSRRTGTNTGELFF. The CDR3 DNA reads as TGTGCCAGCAGCCGCCGGACAGGGACGAACACCGGGGAGCTGTTTTTT.

The chain combines TRBV6-1 with TRBJ2-1, with TRBD2 identical over 8 bases. From germline, CDR1 is MNHNS and CDR2 SASEGT. Unmatched junction bases numbered 2, after V lost 6 bases and J lost 10 bases. CDR3 length: 11 amino acids. The DNA of the CDR3 is TGTGCCAGCAGCGCGGGGGGAGAGCAGTTCTTC. Protein: CASSAGGEQFF.

J is TRBJ1-5 and V is TRBV7-2; TRBD1 is a possible D gene (6 bases). Germline lookup yields CDR1 SGHTA and CDR2 FQGNSA. Trimming pared 5 bases from V and 4 bases from J, leaving 18 bases between. CDR3 length: 16 amino acids. The CDR3 sequence: CASSRTGSSGNQPQHF. The CDR3, as DNA: TGTGCCAGCAGCCGAACAGGGTCTTCGGGGAATCAGCCCCAGCATTTT.